This T cell receptor (beta chain) came from a study of cytomegalovirus exposure and HLA in healthy donors. CDR1 and CDR2 (germline): KGHSH, LQKENI. The CDR3 is 19 residues long. J lost 0 bases, V lost 2 bases, and 11 bases had no gene match. Study-wide findings and caveats: Excluded: some indistinguishable V segments such as TRBV6-2 and TRBV6-3.

This clone was recorded a few times. Its antigen is currently unknown. The PCR made use of 60 Vbeta and 13 Jbeta primers. Profiling relied on immunoSEQ multiplex PCR, and the TCRdb table lists in-frame clones only, not all of them. This table holds around 150,000 clones, roughly 87% found once. The TCR comes from a man aged 30 to 45 in good health and CMV-seropositive. Sequenced material: PBMCs. The chain employs TRBV18 and TRBJ2-4; 9 bases are shared with TRBD2. In DNA form, the CDR3 reads TGTGCCAGCTCACCATGGTCAGCGGGAGGAGTCTTAGCCAAAAACATTCAGTACTTC. Translation: CASSPWSAGGVLAKNIQYF.